Below are 22 T cell receptor beta chains sequenced from a single sample in a study of response to subunit inactivated influenza vaccine. One entry per CDR3 protein, called by TCRdb with MiXCR from the RT-PCR reads. The sample shows a few hundred thousand distinct CDR3 sequences, roughly a fifth of them seen only once. The material sequenced was PBMCs from blood, taken about 20 months after vaccination. All receptors come from a man aged 45-69 years who received an inactivated influenza vaccine.

The rearrangement joins TRBV2 to TRBJ2-2; 9 bases are shared with TRBD2. V was pared by 5 bases and J by 5 bases, with 9 bases of the junction left unmatched. From germline, CDR1 is SNHLY and CDR2 FYNNEI. CDR3 length: 16 residues. CDR3 bases: TGTGCCAGCAGTCGTTATAGCGGGAGCAGGACCGGGGAGCTGTTTTTT. As protein: CASSRYSGSRTGELFF. Supplemented by reference TRBV2 and TRBJ2-2, the full variable domain reads EPEVTQTPSHQVTQMGQEVILRCVPISNHLYFYWYRQILGQKVEFLVSFYNNEISEKSEIFDDQFSVERPDGSNFTLKIRSTKLEDSAMYFCASSRYSGSRTGELFFGEGSRLTVL.

The rearrangement links TRBV5-4 to TRBJ2-2, with 12 bases fitting TRBD2. The CDR3 is 15 residues long. Germline CDR1 reads SGHNT; CDR2 reads YYREEE (reference sequence). The V segment lost 4 bases and the J segment 5 bases; nucleotides outside the gene matches: 3. CDR3 coding DNA: TGTGCCAGCAGCCGACTAGCGGGAGAAACCGGGGAGCTGTTTTTT. Its protein is CASSRLAGETGELFF.

In its sample, this clonotype was seen many times. The chain employs TRBV25-1 and TRBJ1-1, with D maybe TRBD1 (5 bases). The V end was cut by 6 bases, the J end by 1 base, with 12 bases between. The CDR3 runs 14 residues. Germline CDR1 reads MGHDK; CDR2 reads SYGVNS. The CDR3 sequence: CASSQARGNTEAFF. CDR3 bases: TGTGCCAGCAGCCAGGCAAGGGGGAACACTGAAGCTTTCTTT.

The chain uses TRBV5-1 and TRBJ2-2, with unresolved D. V shed 0 bases and J shed 6 bases, with 6 bases lying between them. Germline V gene data show CDR1 as SGHRS and CDR2 as YFSETQ. CDR3 length equals 13 residues. CDR3 coding DNA: TGCGCCAGCAGCTTGGAATCCTCCGGGGAGCTGTTTTTT. This codes for CASSLESSGELFF. Looking up the rest from reference TRBV5-1 and TRBJ2-2 gives the full variable domain: KAGVTQTPRYLIKTRGQQVTLSCSPISGHRSVSWYQQTPGQGLQFLFEYFSETQRNKGNFPGRFSGRQFSNSRSEMNVSTLELGDSALYLCASSLESSGELFFGEGSRLTVL.

The chain employs TRBV30 and TRBJ2-7; no clear D gene. With 0 bases removed from V and 2 bases from J, the gap between germline ends came to 8 bases. The CDR3 is 13 residues long. Germline loops: CDR1 GTSNPN, CDR2 SVGIG (reference sequence). CDR3 loop: CAWSVGRAYEQYF. The CDR3 region has the DNA TGTGCCTGGAGTGTAGGTCGGGCCTACGAGCAGTACTTC.

This clonotype was detected many times. The rearrangement uses TRBV5-1 and TRBJ1-1, with a tentative D call TRBD1 (6 bases). The germline V and J ends were trimmed by 4 bases and 1 base, with 11 bases remaining between them. This CDR3 contains 14 residues. The germline V gene has CDR1 SGHRS and CDR2 YFSETQ. The CDR3 loop reads CASSPGTSNTEAFF. The CDR3 DNA is TGCGCCAGCAGCCCCGGGACATCGAACACTGAAGCTTTCTTT.

The chain links TRBV4-2 to TRBJ2-1; 9 bases align to TRBD1. With 0 bases clipped from V and 6 bases from J, the junction kept 6 bases outside the gene matches. This CDR3 spans 16 amino acids. Germline values: CDR1 LGHNA, CDR2 YNFKEQ. The CDR3 DNA follows: TGTGCCAGCAGCCAAGAGGGACAGGGTAGAAGCAATGAGCAGTTCTTC. Residues: CASSQEGQGRSNEQFF.

CDR3 protein: CASRLGAVTYNEQFF. For the CDR3, the DNA is TGTGCAAGTCGCTTAGGGGCAGTCACCTACAATGAGCAGTTCTTC. The chain employs TRBV12-2 and TRBJ2-1. TRBV12-2 is assigned pseudogene status. The CDR3 is 15 amino acids.

The J gene is TRBJ1-5, the V gene TRBV7-9; no firm D call. The V end was cut by 8 bases, the J end by 2 bases, with 7 bases between. This CDR3 is 12 amino acids long. Germline values: CDR1 SEHNR, CDR2 FQNEAQ (reference sequence). The CDR3 spells CASRLGNQPQHF. The CDR3 DNA is TGTGCCAGCCGGCTAGGCAATCAGCCCCAGCATTTT.

The rearrangement joins TRBV11-2 to TRBJ2-3; D remains ambiguous. Germline V CDR1 and CDR2: SGHAT, FQNNGV. The CDR3 has 14 amino acids. Trimming shortened V by 0 bases and J by 4 bases, and 8 bases separated the two germline ends. The DNA of the CDR3 is TGTGCCAGCAGCTTAGATGTGTGGGCAGATACGCAGTATTTT. Translation: CASSLDVWADTQYF.

This clonotype occurred a few times. The CDR3 DNA is TGTGCCAGCAACTCAATCCCTAGCACAGATACGCAGTATTTT. Amino acid sequence: CASNSIPSTDTQYF. J is TRBJ2-3 and V is TRBV6-1, with D hard to call. The germline gives CDR1 MNHNS, CDR2 SASEGT. The CDR3 is made up of 14 amino acids. Trimming stripped 7 bases from V and 0 bases from J, with 11 bases between.

This clonotype was seen more than once but under ten times. The gene calls are TRBV28 and TRBJ1-1, with D possibly TRBD1 on 5 matching bases. The V gene lost 2 bases and the J gene lost 3 bases, with 13 bases spanning the gap. The germline CDR1 and CDR2 sequences are MDHEN and SYDVKM. This CDR3 is 15 amino acids long. The CDR3 here is CASSLGRGGDTEAFF. CDR3 sequence (DNA): TGTGCCAGCAGTTTAGGGAGGGGCGGAGACACTGAAGCTTTCTTT.

This clonotype has ten or more counts. The J gene is TRBJ1-3, the V gene TRBV4-1; no clear D gene. CDR3 length: 16 residues. Germline CDR1 MGHRA, CDR2 YSYEKL. Trimming pared 4 bases from V and 0 bases from J, leaving 13 bases between. CDR3 nucleotide sequence: TGCGCCAGCAGCCGCACCGGACCCAGCTCTGGAAACACCATATATTTT. Residues: CASSRTGPSSGNTIYF.

The chain carries TRBV10-3 and TRBJ1-1; D gene ambiguous. CDR3 size: 15 residues. Germline assignment: CDR1 ENHRY and CDR2 SYGVKD. With 0 bases removed from V and 4 bases from J, the gap between germline ends came to 12 bases. In nucleotides, the CDR3 is TGTGCCATCAGTGAGTCAGACACCCTCGGCACTGAAGCTTTCTTT. The encoded protein is CAISESDTLGTEAFF.

This clonotype has only a few counts. The J gene is TRBJ1-6, the V gene TRBV28; D gene unclear. CDR1 and CDR2 from the germline V gene are MDHEN and SYDVKM. V dropped 5 bases and J dropped 7 bases, with 12 bases sitting between them. The CDR3 has 14 amino acids. The CDR3 loop reads CASSGPTGNSPLHF. CDR3 in DNA: TGTGCCAGCAGTGGCCCCACGGGCAATTCACCCCTCCACTTT.

The genes are TRBV30 and TRBJ1-1; no clear D gene. Trimming took off 0 bases at V and 10 bases at J, with 12 bases between the two ends. The CDR3 contains 12 residues. Germline V gene sequence: CDR1 GTSNPN, CDR2 SVGIG (reference sequence). DNA for the CDR3: TGTGCCTGGAGTGTACCCTCCAGCGGAGCTTTCTTT. It yields the protein CAWSVPSSGAFF.

To note about this clonotype: The junction departs from germline at one end; a sequencing error may be responsible. The chain employs TRBV5-1 and TRBJ1-6; tentative D call: TRBD1 (6 bases). This CDR3 region has 15 residues. CDR1 and CDR2 from the germline V gene are SGHRS and YFSETQ. CDR3 sequence reads: CASSRTGTNNSPLQF. DNA of the CDR3: TGCGCCAGCAGCAGAACAGGGACGAATAATTCACCCCTCCAATTT.

The chain employs TRBV10-3 and TRBJ1-2; 7 nucleotides match TRBD1. Germline values: CDR1 ENHRY, CDR2 SYGVKD. There are 13 residues in the CDR3. V shed 6 bases and J 2 bases; nucleotides not matched to a gene: 3. The CDR3 region has the DNA TGTGCCATCAGCTCGGACAGGAACTATGGCTACACCTTC. Translating it yields CAISSDRNYGYTF.

This sequence joins TRBV5-1 and TRBJ1-1; D is unclear. This CDR3 has 14 residues. V shed 0 bases and J shed 2 bases, with 8 bases lying between them. Germline values: CDR1 SGHRS, CDR2 YFSETQ. The CDR3 is CASSLEAINTEAFF. The CDR3 DNA sequence: TGCGCCAGCAGCTTGGAAGCAATCAACACTGAAGCTTTCTTT.

On this clonotype itself: One junction end disagrees with the germline gene, perhaps due to a read error. V gene TRBV11-1 combines with J gene TRBJ1-1; 9 bases line up with TRBD1. The germline V gene encodes CDR1 SGHAT and CDR2 FQDESV (reference sequence). There are 14 residues in the CDR3. The CDR3 spells CASSRDRVNTEAYF. In DNA form, the CDR3 reads TGTGCCAGCAGCAGGGACAGGGTGAACACTGAAGCTTACTTT.

This clonotype came up many times. The chain has TRBV20-1 and TRBJ2-7, with D possibly TRBD2 on 6 matching bases. Trimming pared 0 bases from V and 5 bases from J, leaving 20 bases between. The CDR3 is 16 residues long. The germline V gene has CDR1 DFQATT and CDR2 SNEGSKA (reference sequence). The CDR3 region is CSARDSLLGRGNEQYF. CDR3 nucleotide sequence: TGCAGTGCTAGAGATTCTCTACTCGGGAGAGGCAACGAGCAGTACTTC.

The V call is TRBV13, the J call TRBJ2-3; D perhaps matches TRBD2 (5 bases). V was trimmed by 10 bases and J by 9 bases, leaving 23 bases between them. The CDR3 extends over 14 amino acids. CDR1 is PRHDT, CDR2 FYEKMQ, per germline (reference sequence). The CDR3 reads CATTDTRRSGTQYF. The CDR3 nucleotides read TGTGCCACCACTGACACTCGCAGGTCGGGAACGCAGTATTTT.